Following are 20 T cell receptor beta chains from one sample sequenced in a study of T cell responses to AZD1222 COVID-19 vaccine. This table comes from immunoSEQ multiplex PCR, and its TCRdb copy is limited to in-frame clones, with some not included. Among about 190,000 clones, about 94% were seen once, and the ten largest hold roughly 9.2%. The source material was peripheral blood, sampled on day 0 of AZD1222 vaccination. These receptors were taken from an adult in good health.

Comments on this clone: One end of the junction is discordant with germline, which a read error may explain. The chain has TRBV5-4 and TRBJ2-7; 8 nucleotides line up with TRBD2. In germline, CDR1 is SGHNT, CDR2 YYREEE (reference sequence). The CDR3 is made up of 14 amino acids. CDR3 in amino acids: CASSLTSGSHEQYF. The DNA for the CDR3 is TGTGCCAGCAGCTTGACTAGCGGCTCCCACGAGCAGTACTTC.

V and J are TRBV11-2 and TRBJ2-1; D unclear. Germline V gives CDR1 SGHAT, CDR2 FQNNGV. With 5 bases removed from V and 6 bases from J, the gap between germline ends came to 14 bases. CDR3 length: 14 amino acids. CDR3 protein: CASSRPLSANEQFF. The CDR3, as DNA: TGTGCCAGCAGCAGGCCACTCTCGGCCAATGAGCAGTTCTTC.

The chain couples TRBV11-2 to TRBJ2-2; D not resolved. This CDR3 comprises 12 residues. Germline CDR1 SGHAT, CDR2 FQNNGV. V gave up 5 bases and J gave up 6 bases, with 7 bases separating them. The CDR3 coding sequence is TGTGCCAGCAGCCCCTTCTCCGGGGAGCTGTTTTTT. Amino acid sequence: CASSPFSGELFF.

This rearrangement joins TRBV27 to TRBJ1-5; 7 bases fit TRBD1. V lost 4 bases, J lost 7 bases, and 7 bases stayed unmatched. The CDR3 is 14 residues long. In germline, CDR1 is MNHEY, CDR2 SMNVEV (reference sequence). CDR3 region: CASSSYRGGQPQHF. The CDR3 DNA sequence: TGTGCCAGCAGTTCGTACAGGGGTGGCCAGCCCCAGCATTTT.

The V gene is TRBV27, the J gene TRBJ2-6; 13 bases align to TRBD2. The germline V gene encodes CDR1 MNHEY and CDR2 SMNVEV (reference sequence). Trimming took 4 bases from V and 2 from J; bases not matched to a gene: 8. There are 19 residues in the CDR3. This chain's CDR3 is CASSSGLAGEVAGANVLTF. CDR3 DNA sequence: TGTGCCAGCAGTTCCGGACTAGCGGGAGAAGTGGCTGGGGCCAACGTCCTGACTTTC.

The rearrangement uses TRBV10-3 and TRBJ2-3, with D hard to call. The germline V gene encodes CDR1 ENHRY and CDR2 SYGVKD. The CDR3 consists of 12 residues. The V and J ends lost 0 bases and 3 bases respectively, with 1 base between them. CDR3 nucleotides: TGTGCCATCAGTGAGTCGACAGATACGCAGTATTTT. Its protein is CAISESTDTQYF.

The J gene is TRBJ2-7, the V gene TRBV15; TRBD2 is a possible D gene (7 bases). V was shortened by 4 bases and J by 1 base, with 11 bases between the two germline ends. Per the germline V gene, CDR1 is LNHNV and CDR2 is YYDKDF (reference sequence). This CDR3 contains 14 residues. For the CDR3, the DNA is TGTGCCACCAGCATAGGGAGGGGGTCCTACGAGCAGTACTTC. As protein: CATSIGRGSYEQYF. Full variable domain (remainder filled in from reference TRBV15 and TRBJ2-7): DAMVIQNPRYQVTQFGKPVTLSCSQTLNHNVMYWYQQKSSQAPKLLFHYYDKDFNNEADTPDNFQSRRPNTSFCFLDIRSPGLGDTAMYLCATSIGRGSYEQYFGPGTRLTVT.

A single count supports this clone. This chain uses TRBV2 with TRBJ2-4; D is undetermined. Germline assignment: CDR1 SNHLY and CDR2 FYNNEI. V lost 4 bases and J 7 bases, leaving 20 bases between the germline ends. This CDR3 comprises 16 residues. The CDR3, as DNA: TGTGCCAGCAGTGCTACCTCGCAACTCGTAGGGAACATTCAGTACTTC. The encoded protein is CASSATSQLVGNIQYF.

The chain carries TRBV24-1 and TRBJ2-3, with D unclear. Deletions cut 0 bases from V and 2 bases from J, with 2 bases between. This CDR3 region has 13 residues. From germline, CDR1 is KGHDR and CDR2 SFDVKD. The CDR3 loop reads CATSDLTTDTQYF. DNA for the CDR3: TGTGCCACCAGTGATTTGACCACAGATACGCAGTATTTT.

CDR3 protein: CASRLAGSTEAFF. CDR3 DNA sequence: TGTGCCAGCAGACTGGCAGGGAGCACTGAAGCTTTCTTT. This sequence joins TRBV6-5 and TRBJ1-1; D might be TRBD1 (5 bases). Trimming removed 6 bases from V and 4 bases from J, with 12 bases in between. This CDR3 spans 13 amino acids. Looked up from germline, CDR1 is MNHEY and CDR2 is SVGAGI.

The rearrangement uses TRBV6-2 or TRBV6-3 and TRBJ1-2; 9 positions agree with TRBD1. The germline V gene has CDR1 MNHEY and CDR2 SVGEGT. The ends lost 6 bases at V and 8 bases at J; junction bases unmatched: 13. The CDR3 consists of 15 residues. CDR3 coding DNA: TGTGCCAGCAGCCTACCCACAGGGGGCGCGGAGGGCTACACCTTC. Its translation is CASSLPTGGAEGYTF.

This clone was counted between two and nine times. The rearrangement joins TRBV7-8 to TRBJ2-1, with 11 bases aligning to TRBD2. V lost 5 bases, J lost 10 bases, and 7 bases stayed unmatched. CDR3 length equals 14 residues. The germline V gene encodes CDR1 SGHVS and CDR2 FQNEAQ. The CDR3 region is CASSPLTSGAEQFF. As DNA, the CDR3 is TGTGCCAGCAGCCCACTGACTAGCGGGGCAGAGCAGTTCTTC.

This chain links TRBV18 with TRBJ1-5; TRBD1 matches 9 bases. Germline V gives CDR1 KGHSH, CDR2 LQKENI. The J segment lost 7 bases and the V segment lost 3 bases, leaving 4 bases of the junction unmatched. CDR3 length: 14 residues. CDR3 nucleotides: TGTGCCAGCTCACCGGGACAGGGAAGCCAGCCCCAGCATTTT. Amino acids: CASSPGQGSQPQHF.

This CDR3 is CASSAGTGDYGYTF. In DNA, the CDR3 is TGTGCCAGCAGTGCCGGGACAGGGGACTATGGCTACACCTTC. The chain has TRBV27 and TRBJ1-2; TRBD1 matches at 10 bases. The CDR3 sequence is 14 residues long. Germline values: CDR1 MNHEY, CDR2 SMNVEV (reference sequence). Trimming took 5 bases from V and 3 from J; bases not matched to a gene: 3.

The chain uses TRBV5-1 and TRBJ1-1; D might be TRBD1 (5 bases). The germline V gene has CDR1 SGHRS and CDR2 YFSETQ. V lost 0 bases and J 4 bases, leaving 13 bases between the germline ends. The CDR3 is made up of 15 amino acids. Here the CDR3 DNA reads TGCGCCAGCAGCTTGGAAGGGACTATGCCCACTGAAGCTTTCTTT. Translation gives CASSLEGTMPTEAFF.

This chain links TRBV27 with TRBJ1-2, with TRBD1 identical over 7 bases. Germline CDR1 is MNHEY and CDR2 is SMNVEV (reference sequence). V gave up 6 bases and J gave up 1 base; unmatched junction bases: 5. This CDR3 comprises 14 residues. The CDR3 is CASRRDRDNYGYTF. The CDR3 nucleotides are TGTGCCAGCAGACGGGACAGAGATAACTATGGCTACACCTTC.

V gene TRBV28 combines with J gene TRBJ2-1, with 7 bases lining up with TRBD2. The V and J ends lost 3 bases and 5 bases, in that order; junction bases with no gene match: 13. The germline V gene has CDR1 MDHEN and CDR2 SYDVKM. The CDR3 runs 17 residues. Here the CDR3 reads CASSLVRPGGSDNEQFF. CDR3 nucleotide sequence: TGTGCCAGCAGTTTGGTCCGGCCGGGAGGAAGCGACAATGAGCAGTTCTTC. Together with reference TRBV28 and TRBJ2-1, the CDR3 gives the full variable domain: DVKVTQSSRYLVKRTGEKVFLECVQDMDHENMFWYRQDPGLGLRLIYFSYDVKMKEKGDIPEGYSVSREKKERFSLILESASTNQTSMYLCASSLVRPGGSDNEQFFGPGTRLTVL.

The chain couples TRBV15 to TRBJ1-5, with D uncertain. V was pared by 1 base and J by 0 bases, with 1 base between. Germline CDR1 and CDR2: LNHNV and YYDKDF (reference sequence). This CDR3 spans 13 amino acids. CDR3 region: CATSRGSNQPQHF. The CDR3 DNA reads TGTGCCACCAGCAGAGGTAGCAATCAGCCCCAGCATTTT.

V is TRBV29-1 and J is TRBJ2-5; D not certain. Trimming cost V 7 bases and J 4 bases, with 10 bases left between them. Germline loops: CDR1 SQVTM, CDR2 ANQGSEA. The CDR3 covers 11 residues. CDR3 protein: CSERVGETQYF. DNA of the CDR3: TGCAGCGAAAGGGTCGGAGAGACCCAGTACTTC.

V usage is TRBV24-1 and J usage is TRBJ1-2, with D uncertain. CDR3 length: 12 amino acids. Germline CDR1 KGHDR, CDR2 SFDVKD. V gave up 0 bases and J gave up 3 bases, with 1 base separating them. CDR3 in amino acids: CATSDLDYGYTF. In DNA form, the CDR3 reads TGTGCCACCAGTGATTTGGACTATGGCTACACCTTC.